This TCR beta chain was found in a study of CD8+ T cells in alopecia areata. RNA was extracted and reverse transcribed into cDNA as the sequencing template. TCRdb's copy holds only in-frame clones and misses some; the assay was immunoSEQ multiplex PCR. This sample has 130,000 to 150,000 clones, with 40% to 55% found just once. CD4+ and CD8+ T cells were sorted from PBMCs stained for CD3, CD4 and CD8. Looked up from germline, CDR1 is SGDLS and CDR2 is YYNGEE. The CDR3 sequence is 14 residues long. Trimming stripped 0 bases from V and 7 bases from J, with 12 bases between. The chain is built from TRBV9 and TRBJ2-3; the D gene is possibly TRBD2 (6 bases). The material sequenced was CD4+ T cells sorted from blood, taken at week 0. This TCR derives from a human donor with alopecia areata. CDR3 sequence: CASSVGLGAYTQYF. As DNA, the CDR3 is TGTGCCAGCAGCGTAGGACTAGGCGCCTATACGCAGTATTTT.